The 8 T cell receptor beta chains below were found in one sample sequenced in a study of cytotoxic CD8 clonotypes in ibrutinib-treated CLL. Clones were sequenced by immunoSEQ multiplex PCR, and TCRdb holds only the in-frame ones, with some missing. The table includes tens of thousands of clones, more than 70% detected once. The sample consisted of PBMCs, taken after 12 months of ibrutinib treatment. These receptors were collected from a human donor with chronic lymphocytic leukemia.

V and J are TRBV5-4 and TRBJ2-1; D might be TRBD2 (7 bases). V gave up 4 bases and J gave up 2 bases, with 16 bases separating them. The germline V gene encodes CDR1 SGHNT and CDR2 YYREEE (reference sequence). This CDR3 region has 16 residues. The CDR3 loop is CASSRGGLEAYNEQFF. CDR3 in DNA: TGTGCCAGCAGCAGGGGGGGATTAGAGGCCTACAATGAGCAGTTCTTC.

This chain links TRBV13 with TRBJ2-7; D gene unclear. V was shortened by 2 bases and J by 0 bases, with 8 bases between the two germline ends. Germline assignment: CDR1 PRHDT and CDR2 FYEKMQ (reference sequence). This CDR3 has 14 amino acids. The CDR3 spells CASSLFRSSYEQYF. In DNA form, the CDR3 reads TGTGCCAGCAGCTTATTTCGGAGCTCCTACGAGCAGTACTTC.

This clone appeared a single time. The J gene is TRBJ1-4, the V gene TRBV25-1; 7 bases are shared with TRBD1. The CDR3 extends over 16 amino acids. With 1 base clipped from V and 3 bases from J, the junction kept 5 bases outside the gene matches. Germline V CDR1 and CDR2: MGHDK, SYGVNS. CDR3: CASSESRGTANEKLFF. As DNA, the CDR3 is TGTGCCAGCAGTGAATCCCGTGGGACAGCTAATGAAAAACTGTTTTTT.

This clone was found once. This chain uses TRBV5-1 with TRBJ1-4; D not resolved. Germline V lookup: CDR1 SGHRS, CDR2 YFSETQ. Deletions cut 0 bases from V and 7 bases from J, with 10 bases between. The CDR3 sequence is 14 residues long. CDR3 protein: CASSLGGGGEKLFF. The CDR3 DNA sequence: TGCGCCAGCAGCTTGGGAGGTGGAGGTGAAAAACTGTTTTTT.

The rearrangement uses TRBV11-2 and TRBJ2-7, with TRBD1 matching 7 bases. The germline V gene has CDR1 SGHAT and CDR2 FQNNGV. CDR3 length: 14 amino acids. V gave up 3 bases and J gave up 6 bases; unmatched junction bases: 8. CDR3 nucleotides: TGTGCCAGCAGCTTGGAGAGACAGGGTAGCGAGCAGTACTTC. This encodes CASSLERQGSEQYF.

This chain connects TRBV11-3 to TRBJ2-5; 10 bases are shared with TRBD1. With V trimmed by 5 bases and J by 3 bases, 6 bases remained unmatched. CDR1 and CDR2 (germline): SGHNT, YENEEA. This CDR3 contains 15 residues. The DNA of the CDR3 is TGTGCCAGCAGCCCCGGGACAGGGGTTGAAGAGACCCAGTACTTC. It translates to CASSPGTGVEETQYF.

This clone has just a few counts. This sequence joins TRBV4-1 and TRBJ1-1; D remains ambiguous. Trimming took off 0 bases at V and 5 bases at J, with 13 bases between the two ends. The CDR3 totals 15 residues. Germline V CDR1 and CDR2: MGHRA, YSYEKL. CDR3 protein: CASSQDWEVRTEAFF. The CDR3 DNA reads as TGCGCCAGCAGCCAAGATTGGGAAGTGAGGACTGAAGCTTTCTTT.

There are a few counts of this clone. The chain employs TRBV4-1 and TRBJ2-2; the D is unclear. The CDR3 is 13 amino acids. V lost 1 base and J lost 13, with 13 bases in between. The germline CDR1 and CDR2 sequences are MGHRA and YSYEKL. The CDR3 protein is CASSQGVDLPLFF. Here the CDR3 DNA reads TGCGCCAGCAGCCAAGGGGTGGACCTCCCGCTGTTTTTT.